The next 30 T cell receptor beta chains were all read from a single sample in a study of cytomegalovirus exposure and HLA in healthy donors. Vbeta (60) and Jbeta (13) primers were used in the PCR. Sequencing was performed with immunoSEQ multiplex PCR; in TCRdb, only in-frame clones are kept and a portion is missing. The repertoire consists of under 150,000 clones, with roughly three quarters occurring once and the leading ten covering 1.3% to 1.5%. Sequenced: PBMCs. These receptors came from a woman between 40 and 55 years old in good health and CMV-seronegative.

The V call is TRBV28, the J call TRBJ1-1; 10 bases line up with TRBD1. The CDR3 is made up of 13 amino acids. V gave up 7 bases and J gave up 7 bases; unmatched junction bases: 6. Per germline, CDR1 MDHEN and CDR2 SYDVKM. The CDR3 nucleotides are TGTGCCAGCAACAGGGACAGGGGCCTTGAAGCTTTCTTT. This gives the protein CASNRDRGLEAFF.

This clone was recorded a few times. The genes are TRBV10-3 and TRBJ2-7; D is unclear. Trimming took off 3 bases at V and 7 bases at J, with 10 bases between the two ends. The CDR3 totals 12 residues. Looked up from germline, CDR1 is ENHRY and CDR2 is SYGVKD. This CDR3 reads CAISEMAEEQYF. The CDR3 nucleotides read TGTGCCATCAGTGAAATGGCGGAGGAGCAGTACTTC.

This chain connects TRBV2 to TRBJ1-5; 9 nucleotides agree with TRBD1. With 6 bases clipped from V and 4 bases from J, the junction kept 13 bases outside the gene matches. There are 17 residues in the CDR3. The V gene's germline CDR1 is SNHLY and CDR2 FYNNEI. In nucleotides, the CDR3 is TGTGCCAGCAGGACTCCCCGCGCCGGACAGGGGAATCAGCCCCAGCATTTT. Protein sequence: CASRTPRAGQGNQPQHF.

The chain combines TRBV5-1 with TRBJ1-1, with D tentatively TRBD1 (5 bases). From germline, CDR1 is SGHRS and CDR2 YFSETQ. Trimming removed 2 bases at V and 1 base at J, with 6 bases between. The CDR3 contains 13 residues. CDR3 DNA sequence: TGCGCCAGCAGCTTACAGGAGAACACTGAAGCTTTCTTT. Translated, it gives CASSLQENTEAFF.

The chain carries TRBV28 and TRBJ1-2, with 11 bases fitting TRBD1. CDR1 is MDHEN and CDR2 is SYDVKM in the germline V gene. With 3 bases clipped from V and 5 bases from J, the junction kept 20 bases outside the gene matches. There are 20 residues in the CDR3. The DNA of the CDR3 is TGTGCCAGCAGTTTCTGGGGACAGGGGGGGGCTTCAGATCAACTATATGGCTACACCTTC. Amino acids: CASSFWGQGGASDQLYGYTF.

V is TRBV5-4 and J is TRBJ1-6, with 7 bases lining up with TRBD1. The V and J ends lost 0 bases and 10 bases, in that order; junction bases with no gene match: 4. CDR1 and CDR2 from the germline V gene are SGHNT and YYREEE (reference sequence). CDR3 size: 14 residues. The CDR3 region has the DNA TGTGCCAGCAGCTTGGCCACAGGGGACTCACCCCTCCACTTT. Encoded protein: CASSLATGDSPLHF.

CDR3 loop: CASRHRDRDSGYTF. The CDR3 DNA reads TGTGCCAGCAGACACCGGGACAGGGACTCTGGCTACACCTTC. The chain links TRBV6-5 to TRBJ1-2; TRBD1 aligns across 9 bases. The CDR3 extends over 14 amino acids. Trimming removed 6 bases from V and 7 bases from J; junction bases left unmatched: 9. Germline CDR1 MNHEY, CDR2 SVGAGI.

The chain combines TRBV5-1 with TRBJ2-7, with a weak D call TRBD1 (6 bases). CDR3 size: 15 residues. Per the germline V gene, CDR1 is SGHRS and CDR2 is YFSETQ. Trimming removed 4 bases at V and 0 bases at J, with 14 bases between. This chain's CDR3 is CASSHQDRDSYEQYF. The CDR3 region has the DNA TGCGCCAGCAGCCATCAGGACAGAGACTCCTACGAGCAGTACTTC.

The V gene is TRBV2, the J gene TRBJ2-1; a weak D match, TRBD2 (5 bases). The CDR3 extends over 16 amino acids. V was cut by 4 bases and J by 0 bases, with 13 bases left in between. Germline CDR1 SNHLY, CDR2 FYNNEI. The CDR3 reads CASSARGSSSYNEQFF. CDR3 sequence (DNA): TGTGCCAGCAGTGCCCGGGGATCAAGCTCCTACAATGAGCAGTTCTTC.

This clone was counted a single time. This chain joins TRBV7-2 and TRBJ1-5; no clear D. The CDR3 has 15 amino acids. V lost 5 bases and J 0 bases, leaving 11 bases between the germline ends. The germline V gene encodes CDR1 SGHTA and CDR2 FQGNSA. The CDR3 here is CASSAQVHSNQPQHF. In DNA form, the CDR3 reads TGTGCCAGCAGCGCCCAGGTCCATAGCAATCAGCCCCAGCATTTT.

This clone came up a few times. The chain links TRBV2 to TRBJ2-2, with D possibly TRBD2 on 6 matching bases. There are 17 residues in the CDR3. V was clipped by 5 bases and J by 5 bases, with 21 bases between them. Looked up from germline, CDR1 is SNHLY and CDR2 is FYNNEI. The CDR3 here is CASSQIRAPAGTGELFF. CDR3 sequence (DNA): TGTGCCAGCAGTCAAATTAGGGCCCCGGCGGGGACCGGGGAGCTGTTTTTT.

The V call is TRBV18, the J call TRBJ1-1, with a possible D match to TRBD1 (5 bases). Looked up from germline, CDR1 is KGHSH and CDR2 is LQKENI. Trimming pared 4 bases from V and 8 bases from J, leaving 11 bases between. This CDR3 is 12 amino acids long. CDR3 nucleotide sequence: TGTGCCAGCTCACACGGGGGGGACGAAGCTTTCTTT. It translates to CASSHGGDEAFF.

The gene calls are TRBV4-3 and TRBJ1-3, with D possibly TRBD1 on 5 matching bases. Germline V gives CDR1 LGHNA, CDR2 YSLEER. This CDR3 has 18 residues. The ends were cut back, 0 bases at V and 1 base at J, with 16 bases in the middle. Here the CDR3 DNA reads TGCGCCAGCAGCCAAGATTTGACGGGGGGTCAGTCTGGAAACACCATATATTTT. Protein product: CASSQDLTGGQSGNTIYF.

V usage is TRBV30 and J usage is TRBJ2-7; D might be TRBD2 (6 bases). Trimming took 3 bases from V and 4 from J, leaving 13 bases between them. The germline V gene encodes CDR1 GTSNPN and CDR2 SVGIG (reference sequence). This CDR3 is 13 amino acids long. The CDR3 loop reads CAWSMEGIYEQYF. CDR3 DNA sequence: TGTGCCTGGAGCATGGAGGGGATTTACGAGCAGTACTTC.

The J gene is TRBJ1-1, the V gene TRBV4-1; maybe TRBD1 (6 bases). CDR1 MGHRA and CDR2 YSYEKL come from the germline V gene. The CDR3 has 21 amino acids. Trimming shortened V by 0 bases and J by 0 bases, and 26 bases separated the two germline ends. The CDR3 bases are TGCGCCAGCAGCCAAGAAGTTTTAGGGACATCTTCGGACCTGATGAACACTGAAGCTTTCTTT. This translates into CASSQEVLGTSSDLMNTEAFF.

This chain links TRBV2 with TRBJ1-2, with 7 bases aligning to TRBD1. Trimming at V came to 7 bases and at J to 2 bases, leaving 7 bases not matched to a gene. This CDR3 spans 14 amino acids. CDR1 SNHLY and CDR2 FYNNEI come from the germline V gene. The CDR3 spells CASTDRERNYGYTF. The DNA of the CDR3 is TGTGCCAGCACCGACAGGGAACGGAACTATGGCTACACCTTC.

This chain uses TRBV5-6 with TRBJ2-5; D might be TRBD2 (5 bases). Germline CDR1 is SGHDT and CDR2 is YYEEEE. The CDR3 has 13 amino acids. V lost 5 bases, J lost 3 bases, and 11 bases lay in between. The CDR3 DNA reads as TGTGCCAGCAGGAGTGGGAGAGAAGAGACCCAGTACTTC. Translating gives CASRSGREETQYF.

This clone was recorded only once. In DNA form, the CDR3 reads TGTGCCACGGGAGGGGTGCGAGGCCCTAATGAAAAACTGTTTTTT. It yields the protein CATGGVRGPNEKLFF. The chain couples TRBV27 to TRBJ1-4, with a tentative D call TRBD1 (5 bases). The V gene's germline CDR1 is MNHEY and CDR2 SMNVEV (reference sequence). Deletions cut 10 bases from V and 3 bases from J, with 18 bases between. The CDR3 length is 15 residues.

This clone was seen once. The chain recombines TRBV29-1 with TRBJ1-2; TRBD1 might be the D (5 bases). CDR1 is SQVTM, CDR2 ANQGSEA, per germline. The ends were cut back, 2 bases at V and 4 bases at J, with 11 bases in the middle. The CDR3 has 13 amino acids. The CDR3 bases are TGCAGCGTTGAACCATCAGACAGCTATGGCTACACCTTC. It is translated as CSVEPSDSYGYTF.

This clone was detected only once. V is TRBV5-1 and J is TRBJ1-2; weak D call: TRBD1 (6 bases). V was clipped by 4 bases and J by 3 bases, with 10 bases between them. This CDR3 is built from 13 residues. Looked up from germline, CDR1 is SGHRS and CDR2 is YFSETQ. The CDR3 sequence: CASSPQGDYGYTF. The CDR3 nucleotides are TGCGCCAGCAGCCCACAGGGAGACTATGGCTACACCTTC.

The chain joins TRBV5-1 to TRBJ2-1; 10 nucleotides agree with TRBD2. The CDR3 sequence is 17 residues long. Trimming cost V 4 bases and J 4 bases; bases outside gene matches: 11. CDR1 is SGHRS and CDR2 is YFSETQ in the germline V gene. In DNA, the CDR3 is TGCGCCAGCAGCCTAGATAGCGGGGGGACACCTTACAATGAGCAGTTCTTC. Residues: CASSLDSGGTPYNEQFF.

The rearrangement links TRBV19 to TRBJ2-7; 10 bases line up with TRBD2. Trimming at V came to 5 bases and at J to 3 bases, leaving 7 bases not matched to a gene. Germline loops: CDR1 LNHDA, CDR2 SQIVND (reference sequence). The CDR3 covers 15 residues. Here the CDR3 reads CASSLLAGDFYEQYF. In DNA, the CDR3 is TGTGCCAGTAGTTTGCTAGCGGGGGATTTCTACGAGCAGTACTTC. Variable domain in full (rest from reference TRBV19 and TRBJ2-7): DGGITQSPKYLFRKEGQNVTLSCEQNLNHDAMYWYRQDPGQGLRLIYYSQIVNDFQKGDIAEGYSVSREKKESFPLTVTSAQKNPTAFYLCASSLLAGDFYEQYFGPGTRLTVT.

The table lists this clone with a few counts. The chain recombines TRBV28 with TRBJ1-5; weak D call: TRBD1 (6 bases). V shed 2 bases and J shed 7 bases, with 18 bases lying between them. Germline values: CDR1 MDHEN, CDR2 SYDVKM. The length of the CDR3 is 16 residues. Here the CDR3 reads CASSLTQGRFGQPQHF. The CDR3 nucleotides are TGTGCCAGCAGTTTAACTCAGGGGCGTTTCGGCCAGCCCCAGCATTTT.

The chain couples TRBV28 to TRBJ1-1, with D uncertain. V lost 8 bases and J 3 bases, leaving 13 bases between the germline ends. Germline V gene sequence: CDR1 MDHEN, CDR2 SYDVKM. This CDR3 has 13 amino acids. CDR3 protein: CASSGMLDTEAFF. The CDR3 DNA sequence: TGTGCCAGCTCGGGGATGTTGGACACTGAAGCTTTCTTT.

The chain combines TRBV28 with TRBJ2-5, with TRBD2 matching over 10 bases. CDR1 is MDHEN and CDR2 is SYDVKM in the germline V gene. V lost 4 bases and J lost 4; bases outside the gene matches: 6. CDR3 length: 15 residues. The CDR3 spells CASSSLAGGAETQYF. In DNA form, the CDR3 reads TGTGCCAGCAGTTCGTTAGCGGGGGGCGCAGAGACCCAGTACTTC. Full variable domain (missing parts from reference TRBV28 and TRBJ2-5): DVKVTQSSRYLVKRTGEKVFLECVQDMDHENMFWYRQDPGLGLRLIYFSYDVKMKEKGDIPEGYSVSREKKERFSLILESASTNQTSMYLCASSSLAGGAETQYFGPGTRLLVL.

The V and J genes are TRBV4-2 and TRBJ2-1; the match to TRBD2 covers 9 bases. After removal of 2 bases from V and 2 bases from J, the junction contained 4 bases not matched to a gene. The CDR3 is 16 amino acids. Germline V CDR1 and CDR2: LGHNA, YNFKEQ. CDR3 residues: CASSQPGTSPYNEQFF. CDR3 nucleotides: TGTGCCAGCAGCCAACCCGGGACTAGCCCCTACAATGAGCAGTTCTTC.

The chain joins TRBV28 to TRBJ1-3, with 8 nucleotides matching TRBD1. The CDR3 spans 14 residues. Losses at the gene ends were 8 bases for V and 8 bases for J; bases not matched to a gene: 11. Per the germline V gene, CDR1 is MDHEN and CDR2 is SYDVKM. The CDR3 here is CASGSPGQAYTIYF. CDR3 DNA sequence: TGTGCCAGCGGATCACCGGGACAGGCTTACACCATATATTTT.

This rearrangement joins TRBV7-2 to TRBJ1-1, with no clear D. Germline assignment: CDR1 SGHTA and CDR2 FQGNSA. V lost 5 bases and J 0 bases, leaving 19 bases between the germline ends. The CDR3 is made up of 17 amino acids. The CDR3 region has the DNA TGTGCCAGCAGCCTCCACCCCCCGGGGTTCATGAACACTGAAGCTTTCTTT. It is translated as CASSLHPPGFMNTEAFF.

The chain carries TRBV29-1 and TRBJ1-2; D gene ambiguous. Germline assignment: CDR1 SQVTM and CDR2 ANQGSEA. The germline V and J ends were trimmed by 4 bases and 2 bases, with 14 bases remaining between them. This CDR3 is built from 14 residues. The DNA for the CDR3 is TGCAGCGTTGTCTGGGAGTTAGTCAACTATGGCTACACCTTC. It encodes CSVVWELVNYGYTF.

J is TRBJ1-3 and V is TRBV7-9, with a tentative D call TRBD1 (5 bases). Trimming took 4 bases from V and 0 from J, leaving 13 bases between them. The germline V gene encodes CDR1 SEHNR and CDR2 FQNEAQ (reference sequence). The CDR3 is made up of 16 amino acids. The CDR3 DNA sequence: TGTGCCAGCAGCTATCCCGACAGAAGCTCTGGAAACACCATATATTTT. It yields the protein CASSYPDRSSGNTIYF.